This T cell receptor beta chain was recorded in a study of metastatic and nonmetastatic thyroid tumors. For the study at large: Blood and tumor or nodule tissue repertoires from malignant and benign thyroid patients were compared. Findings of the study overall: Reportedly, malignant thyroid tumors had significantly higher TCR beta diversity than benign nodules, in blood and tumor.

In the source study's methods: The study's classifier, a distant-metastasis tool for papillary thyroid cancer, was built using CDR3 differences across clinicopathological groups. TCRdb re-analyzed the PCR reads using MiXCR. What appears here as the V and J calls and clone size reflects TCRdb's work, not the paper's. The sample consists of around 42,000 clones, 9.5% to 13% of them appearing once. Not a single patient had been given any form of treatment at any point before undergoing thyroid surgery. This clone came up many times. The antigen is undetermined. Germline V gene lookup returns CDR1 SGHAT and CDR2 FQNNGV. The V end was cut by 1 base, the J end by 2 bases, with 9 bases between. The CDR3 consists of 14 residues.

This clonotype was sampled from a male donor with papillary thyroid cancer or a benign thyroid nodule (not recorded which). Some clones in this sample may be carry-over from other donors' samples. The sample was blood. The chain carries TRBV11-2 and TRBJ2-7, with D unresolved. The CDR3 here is CASSLGWSAYEQYF. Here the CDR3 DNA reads TGTGCCAGCAGCTTAGGGTGGTCTGCCTACGAGCAGTACTTC. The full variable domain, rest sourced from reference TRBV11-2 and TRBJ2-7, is EAGVAQSPRYKIIEKRQSVAFWCNPISGHATLYWYQQILGQGPKLLIQFQNNGVVDDSQLPKDRFSAERLKGVDSTLKIQPAKLEDSAVYLCASSLGWSAYEQYFGPGTRLTVT.